These 19 T cell receptor beta chains were all obtained from the same sample, sequenced in a study of T-cell memory formation after mild COVID-19. MiXCR was run by TCRdb on the 5' RACE reads, yielding one entry per CDR3 protein. The data contain approximately 150,000 distinct CDR3 sequences, approximately 5.7% of them singletons. Sequenced material: PBMCs or a T cell subset sorted from them (not recorded which). The receptors stem from an adult woman who had mild COVID-19 (a few samples of this study predate the infection). Cell type and time point are not known.

This clonotype was seen more than once but under ten times. The chain recombines TRBV19 with TRBJ1-5; a possible D gene is TRBD1 (5 bases). CDR1 and CDR2 from the germline V gene are LNHDA and SQIVND (reference sequence). The CDR3 extends over 15 amino acids. Trimming shortened V by 1 base and J by 0 bases, and 7 bases separated the two germline ends. The chain's CDR3 is CASSIVQGSNQPQHF. CDR3 in DNA: TGTGCCAGTAGTATAGTGCAGGGTAGCAATCAGCCCCAGCATTTT. Together with reference TRBV19 and TRBJ1-5, the CDR3 gives the full variable domain: DGGITQSPKYLFRKEGQNVTLSCEQNLNHDAMYWYRQDPGQGLRLIYYSQIVNDFQKGDIAEGYSVSREKKESFPLTVTSAQKNPTAFYLCASSIVQGSNQPQHFGDGTRLSIL.

There are many counts of this clonotype. V gene TRBV5-1 combines with J gene TRBJ2-1, with D possibly TRBD1 on 6 matching bases. The V gene lost 1 base and the J gene lost 5 bases, with 10 bases spanning the gap. This CDR3 spans 14 amino acids. Germline V gives CDR1 SGHRS, CDR2 YFSETQ. CDR3 DNA sequence: TGCGCCAGCAGCTTGAGGCAGGGGAACAATGAGCAGTTCTTC. Translated, it gives CASSLRQGNNEQFF.

There are a few counts of this clonotype. The V gene is TRBV12-3 or TRBV12-4, the J gene TRBJ1-6; D unclear. The CDR3 contains 21 residues. Deletions cut 3 bases from V and 0 bases from J, with 24 bases between. The CDR3 nucleotides are TGTGCCAGCAGTTTTCGGGTTCTCCCGGAAAGCACGAGCTCCTATAATTCACCCCTCCACTTT. Translating it yields CASSFRVLPESTSSYNSPLHF.

This clonotype was seen repeatedly, ten times or more. The chain recombines TRBV18 with TRBJ1-1, with 7 bases that match TRBD1. The germline CDR1 and CDR2 sequences are KGHSH and LQKENI. This CDR3 comprises 15 residues. V was clipped by 3 bases and J by 1 base; unmatched bases: 5. CDR3 in amino acids: CASSPRTGSNTEAFF. DNA for the CDR3: TGTGCCAGCTCACCCCGGACAGGTTCGAACACTGAAGCTTTCTTT.

J is TRBJ1-6 and V is TRBV9, with 8 bases fitting TRBD1. CDR3 length: 15 residues. The V gene's germline CDR1 is SGDLS and CDR2 YYNGEE. The ends lost 0 bases at V and 10 bases at J; junction bases unmatched: 6. The CDR3 DNA sequence: TGTGCCAGCAGCGTAGTATCAGGGGGCGGATCACCCCTCCACTTT. Its translation: CASSVVSGGGSPLHF. Complete variable domain (other parts from reference TRBV9 and TRBJ1-6): DSGVTQTPKHLITATGQRVTLRCSPRSGDLSVYWYQQSLDQGLQFLIQYYNGEERAKGNILERFSAQQFPDLHSELNLSSLELGDSALYFCASSVVSGGGSPLHFGNGTRLTVT.

This clonotype appeared many times. The chain carries TRBV12-3 or TRBV12-4 and TRBJ2-1; D is unclear. The length of the CDR3 is 11 residues. Trimming removed 7 bases from V and 5 bases from J, with 6 bases in between. DNA of the CDR3: TGTGCCAGCATCCTTAACAATGAGCAGTTCTTC. Protein product: CASILNNEQFF.

This clonotype was seen a handful of times. The chain is built from TRBV7-2 and TRBJ2-4, with 9 bases that match TRBD1. Germline-derived CDR1 and CDR2 are SGHTA and FQGNSA. V lost 4 bases and J lost 9; bases outside the gene matches: 7. This CDR3 spans 14 amino acids. CDR3 loop: CASSSSGQGSIQYF. CDR3 DNA sequence: TGTGCCAGCAGCTCCTCTGGACAGGGGAGCATTCAGTACTTC.

The chain has TRBV7-2 and TRBJ2-5; no firm D call. The CDR3 has 14 amino acids. CDR1 and CDR2 from the germline V gene are SGHTA and FQGNSA. Trimming cost V 1 base and J 1 base, with 7 bases left between them. CDR3 region: CASSLVGSQETQYF. The DNA for the CDR3 is TGTGCCAGCAGCTTAGTAGGCTCCCAAGAGACCCAGTACTTC.

This clonotype was recorded at least ten times. This chain joins TRBV7-3 and TRBJ2-1, with 7 positions matching TRBD2. The length of the CDR3 is 17 residues. Germline values: CDR1 SGHTA, CDR2 FQGTGA. Losses at the gene ends were 4 bases for V and 1 base for J; bases not matched to a gene: 10. The CDR3 region is CASSSLAFGASYNEQFF. The CDR3 DNA reads TGTGCCAGCAGCTCACTAGCGTTTGGAGCGTCCTACAATGAGCAGTTCTTC.

This clonotype was detected only a few times. The chain links TRBV6-5 to TRBJ1-6; a weak D match, TRBD1 (5 bases). Germline loops: CDR1 MNHEY, CDR2 SVGAGI. There are 18 residues in the CDR3. Trimming took off 2 bases at V and 0 bases at J, with 14 bases between the two ends. The CDR3 sequence is CASSYRGSGSSYNSPLHF. The CDR3 nucleotides read TGTGCCAGCAGTTACAGGGGTAGCGGGAGCTCCTATAATTCACCCCTCCACTTT.

There are many counts of this clonotype. The chain combines TRBV11-2 with TRBJ1-2; the match to TRBD1 covers 7 bases. The germline gives CDR1 SGHAT, CDR2 FQNNGV. The CDR3 sequence is 13 residues long. After removal of 5 bases from V and 6 bases from J, the junction contained 6 bases not matched to a gene. DNA for the CDR3: TGTGCCAGCAGCACCCGACAGGGAAATGGCTACACCTTC. Translating it yields CASSTRQGNGYTF. The whole variable domain, remainder taken from reference TRBV11-2 and TRBJ1-2, is EAGVAQSPRYKIIEKRQSVAFWCNPISGHATLYWYQQILGQGPKLLIQFQNNGVVDDSQLPKDRFSAERLKGVDSTLKIQPAKLEDSAVYLCASSTRQGNGYTFGSGTRLTVV.

This chain links TRBV5-1 with TRBJ2-2; D is perhaps TRBD1 (7 bases). Germline loops: CDR1 SGHRS, CDR2 YFSETQ. CDR3 size: 16 residues. Trimming removed 4 bases from V and 0 bases from J, with 13 bases in between. The CDR3 bases are TGCGCCAGCAGCCCAGGGGGGCAGGCGAACACCGGGGAGCTGTTTTTT. It yields the protein CASSPGGQANTGELFF.

This clonotype was counted a few times. The chain carries TRBV11-1 and TRBJ1-1; TRBD1 matches at 7 bases. The V and J ends lost 4 bases and 0 bases, in that order; junction bases with no gene match: 14. The CDR3 has 18 residues. Germline loops: CDR1 SGHAT, CDR2 FQDESV (reference sequence). The CDR3 region is CASSSQGRRGIMNTEAFF. The CDR3 DNA reads TGTGCCAGCAGCTCACAGGGGAGGCGGGGAATAATGAACACTGAAGCTTTCTTT.

The chain uses TRBV27 and TRBJ2-7; 9 bases match TRBD1. This CDR3 is built from 14 residues. J gave up 7 bases and V 1 base, and 5 bases lay outside the gene matches. Germline CDR1 is MNHEY and CDR2 is SMNVEV (reference sequence). The CDR3 loop reads CASSLLGQGQEQYF. The DNA for the CDR3 is TGTGCCAGCAGTTTATTGGGACAGGGTCAAGAGCAGTACTTC.

V gene TRBV2 combines with J gene TRBJ1-1; unclear D gene. This CDR3 comprises 9 residues. Germline values: CDR1 SNHLY, CDR2 FYNNEI. V gave up 6 bases and J gave up 8 bases, with 4 bases separating them. Written as DNA, the CDR3 is TGTGCCAGCAGCCGCGAAGCTTTCTTT. Translated, it gives CASSREAFF.

This clonotype was recorded at least ten times. The chain joins TRBV20-1 to TRBJ1-5; 7 bases map to TRBD1. The CDR3 sequence is 14 residues long. Germline V gives CDR1 DFQATT, CDR2 SNEGSKA (reference sequence). With 3 bases clipped from V and 2 bases from J, the junction kept 4 bases outside the gene matches. CDR3 coding DNA: TGCAGTGCTAGTCAGGGGGTGCGCAATCAGCCCCAGCATTTT. As protein: CSASQGVRNQPQHF.

This clonotype was observed at least ten times. The chain's CDR3 is CAIREQGANTEAFF. The CDR3 region has the DNA TGTGCCATCAGGGAACAGGGGGCGAACACTGAAGCTTTCTTT. This chain uses TRBV10-3 with TRBJ1-1; 9 nucleotides match TRBD1. There are 14 residues in the CDR3. CDR1 and CDR2 from the germline V gene are ENHRY and SYGVKD. V shed 6 bases, J shed 1 base, and the junction held 3 bases outside the gene matches.

This clonotype was detected many times. This chain joins TRBV3-1 and TRBJ1-6, with unresolved D. The germline V gene has CDR1 LGHDT and CDR2 YNNKEL (reference sequence). Trimming cost V 0 bases and J 7 bases, with 10 bases left between them. The CDR3 contains 15 residues. CDR3 in DNA: TGTGCCAGCAGCCAAGAGTCAGGCTGGAATTCACCCCTCCACTTT. Protein: CASSQESGWNSPLHF.

The table lists this clonotype with a few counts. The gene calls are TRBV7-6 and TRBJ2-1; TRBD2 agrees at 10 bases. Germline CDR1 reads SGHVS; CDR2 reads FNYEAQ. This CDR3 region has 14 residues. V was clipped by 7 bases and J by 9 bases; unmatched bases: 9. The DNA of the CDR3 is TGTGCCAGCACCCCCGGGACTAGCGTGGGTGAGCAGTTCTTC. It codes for CASTPGTSVGEQFF.